Sequencing of this TCR beta chain was carried out in a study of spatial heterogeneity in lung cancer. This clonotype was seen repeatedly, ten times or more. MiXCR, run by TCRdb on the 5' RACE reads, gives a single entry per CDR3 protein. Of about 16,000 distinct CDR3 sequences in the sample, 5% to 6.5% were seen once. Time point: blood at routine non-recurrence follow-up after resection. Unsorted samples of tumor, nontumor lung or frozen PBMC had their whole RNA sequenced. Specimen: PBMCs, collected at follow-up. The sequence was collected from a male donor with early-stage non-small cell lung cancer.

CDR3 in amino acids: CASSLHSGRETQYF. The CDR3 region has the DNA TGTGCCAGCAGCCTCCACAGCGGTCGAGAGACCCAGTACTTC. The rearrangement joins TRBV7-2 to TRBJ2-5; D possibly corresponds to TRBD2 (5 bases). The V gene's germline CDR1 is SGHTA and CDR2 FQGNSA. The ends were cut back, 5 bases at V and 4 bases at J, with 14 bases in the middle. This CDR3 comprises 14 residues.